The clone carrying this T cell receptor beta chain was seen ten or more times. What it binds is not known. These data are taken from a study of T-cell memory formation after mild COVID-19. Study findings and constraints: Day 15 to 85 contracting clones showed balanced CD4/CD8; later expanders leaned CD4+. CD8+ contracting clones occupied EMRA, while CD4+ ones occupied mainly CM and EM.

The CDR3 is 16 residues long. Looked up from germline, CDR1 is SGHTA and CDR2 is FQGNSA. Losses at the gene ends were 2 bases for V and 1 base for J; bases not matched to a gene: 6. TCRdb used MiXCR to reprocess the 5' RACE reads, holding one entry per CDR3 protein. The sample gives 30,000 to 35,000 distinct CDR3 sequences, approximately 8.3% of which show up once; about 32% is in the top ten. The rearrangement joins TRBV7-2 to TRBJ2-5; 8 bases align to TRBD2. What was sequenced was PBMCs or a T cell subset sorted from them (not recorded which). This clonotype originated in a man between 18 and 29 years old who had mild COVID-19 (a few samples of this study predate the infection). Cell type and time point are not known. In nucleotides, the CDR3 is TGTGCCAGCAGCTTAATCTTCGCGGGGGGCCAAGAGACCCAGTACTTC. It encodes CASSLIFAGGQETQYF.